What follows is one TCR beta chain and its context. These data come from a study of blood T cell repertoires in COVID-19. Study at large: Italy, Spain and the United States were the sources of the convalescent and acute COVID-19 samples.

This CDR3 spans 15 amino acids. The trim removed 5 bases at V and 3 bases at J, leaving 10 bases unmatched. The V gene's germline CDR1 is MNHEY and CDR2 SMNVEV (reference sequence). Original analysis: Reference gene primer amplification gave nucleated cell count estimates. Using immunoSEQ multiplex PCR, the repertoire was profiled, and TCRdb retains in-frame clones only, with some absent. V, J and clone size are those of that table, while D and trimming were read from the DNA. The sample gives roughly 260,000 clones, 88% of which show up once; roughly 4% is in the top ten. This chain connects TRBV27 to TRBJ2-7, with 7 bases fitting TRBD1. The TCR originated in a man in his 60s who had recovered from COVID-19. The specimen was peripheral blood. The CDR3 reads CASSPVQGPIYEQYF. In DNA, the CDR3 is TGTGCCAGCAGTCCAGTACAGGGGCCTATCTACGAGCAGTACTTC.